This paragraph reports one T cell receptor beta chain. Lacking the conserved final phenylalanine or tryptophan, this CDR3 likely reflects a read error. TCRdb analysed the RT-PCR reads with MiXCR anew, one entry per CDR3 protein. The sample shows more than 850,000 distinct CDR3 sequences, 15% to 20% of them seen only once. This CDR3 has 15 residues. Trimming removed 6 bases at V and 5 bases at J, with 19 bases between. Germline V gene lookup returns CDR1 SGHTA and CDR2 FQGNSA. The data stem from a study of patients and donors after allogeneic stem cell transplantation. The clonotype originates from a human donor who was either an allogeneic HSCT recipient or a stem cell or donor lymphocyte infusion donor (not recorded which). It is not recorded whose cells these are; they may come from a transplant donor. The specimen sequenced was blood, either unsorted or a sorted T cell fraction (not recorded which). The chain employs TRBV7-2 and TRBJ1-1, with D possibly being TRBD1 (6 bases). The CDR3 reads CASRSGSKGQTEAFL. In DNA, the CDR3 is TGTGCCAGCAGGTCCGGATCCAAAGGACAGACTGAAGCTTTCCTT.